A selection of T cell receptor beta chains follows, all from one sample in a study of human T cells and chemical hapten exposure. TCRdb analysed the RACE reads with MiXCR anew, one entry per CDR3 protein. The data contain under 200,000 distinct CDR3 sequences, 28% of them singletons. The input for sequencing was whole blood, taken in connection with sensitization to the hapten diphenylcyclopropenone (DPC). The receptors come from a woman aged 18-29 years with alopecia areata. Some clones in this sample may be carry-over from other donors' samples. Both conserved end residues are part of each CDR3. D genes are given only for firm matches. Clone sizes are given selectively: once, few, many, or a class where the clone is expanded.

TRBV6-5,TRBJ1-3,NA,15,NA,CASSRGRSSGNTIYF,TGTGCCAGCTCTCGGGGCAGGAGCTCTGGAAACACCATATATTTT
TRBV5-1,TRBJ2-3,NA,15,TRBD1,CASSRGQGIADTQYF,TGCGCCAGCAGCCGGGGACAGGGAATCGCAGATACGCAGTATTTT
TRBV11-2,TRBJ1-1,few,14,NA,CASSLMAGGLGAFF,TGTGCCAGCAGCTTAATGGCCGGGGGACTAGGAGCTTTCTTT
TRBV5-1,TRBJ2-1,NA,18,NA,CASSLAVNTLVVYNEQFF,TGCGCCAGCAGCTTGGCCGTAAATACCCTAGTGGTGTACAATGAGCAGTTCTTC
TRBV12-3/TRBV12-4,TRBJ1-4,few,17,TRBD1,CASSPGTGEAANEKLFF,TGTGCCAGCAGTCCCGGGACAGGAGAGGCAGCTAATGAAAAACTGTTTTTT
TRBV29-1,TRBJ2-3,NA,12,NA,CSVEDPADTQYF,TGCAGCGTTGAAGACCCAGCAGATACGCAGTATTTT
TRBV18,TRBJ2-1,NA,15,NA,CASSPAKGVDNEQFF,TGTGCCAGCTCCCCTGCCAAAGGGGTGGACAATGAGCAGTTCTTC
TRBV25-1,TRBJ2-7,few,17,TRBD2,CASSEHSSGDPLNEQYF,TGTGCCAGCAGTGAACATTCTAGCGGGGACCCTTTAAACGAGCAGTACTTC
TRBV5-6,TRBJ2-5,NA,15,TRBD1,CASSPDRGIQETQYF,TGTGCCAGCAGCCCAGACAGGGGTATACAAGAGACCCAGTACTTC
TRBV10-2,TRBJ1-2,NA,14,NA,CASSDGTPGRGYTF,TGCGCCAGCAGTGACGGGACACCAGGACGTGGCTACACCTTC
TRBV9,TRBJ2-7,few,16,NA,CASSVEDGSLSYEQYF,TGTGCCAGCAGCGTAGAGGACGGGAGCCTATCCTACGAGCAGTACTTC
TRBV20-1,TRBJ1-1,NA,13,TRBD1,CSARRSGTGEAFF,TGCAGTGCTAGACGATCCGGGACAGGGGAAGCTTTCTTT
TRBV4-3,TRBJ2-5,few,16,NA,CASSQDGSHRQETQYF,TGCGCCAGCAGCCAAGATGGGTCCCACCGCCAAGAGACCCAGTACTTC
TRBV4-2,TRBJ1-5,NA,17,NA,CASSQQNLGRSNQPQHF,TGTGCCAGCAGCCAACAGAACTTAGGGAGAAGCAATCAGCCCCAGCATTTT
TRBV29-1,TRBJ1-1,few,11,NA,CSVPGNTEAFF,TGCAGCGTTCCTGGGAACACTGAAGCTTTCTTT
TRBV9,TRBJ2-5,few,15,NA,CASSVSGRWQETQYF,TGTGCCAGCAGCGTATCAGGGCGGTGGCAAGAGACCCAGTACTTC
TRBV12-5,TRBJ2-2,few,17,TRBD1,CASGPEGTGLFTGELFF,TGTGCTAGTGGTCCCGAGGGGACAGGCCTCTTCACCGGGGAGCTGTTTTTT
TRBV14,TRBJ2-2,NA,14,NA,CASSQGGWPGELFF,TGTGCCAGCAGCCAAGGAGGGTGGCCCGGGGAGCTGTTTTTT
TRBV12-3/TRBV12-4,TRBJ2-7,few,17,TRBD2,CASSSSSRLAGRREQYF,TGTGCCAGCAGTTCCTCCTCTAGACTAGCGGGGCGAAGGGAGCAGTACTTC
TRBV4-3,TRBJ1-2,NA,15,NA,CASSQAPGTAKGYTF,TGCGCCAGCAGCCAAGCCCCCGGGACGGCAAAAGGCTACACCTTC
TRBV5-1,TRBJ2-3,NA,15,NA,CASSQSGLYTDTQYF,TGCGCCAGCAGCCAATCGGGACTGTACACAGATACGCAGTATTTT
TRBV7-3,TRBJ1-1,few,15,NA,CASSLTERTNTEAFF,TGTGCCAGCAGCTTAACGGAGAGGACGAACACTGAAGCTTTCTTT
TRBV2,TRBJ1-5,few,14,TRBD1,CASSPGGSNQPQHF,TGTGCCAGCAGTCCAGGGGGAAGCAATCAGCCCCAGCATTTT
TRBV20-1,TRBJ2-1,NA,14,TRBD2,CSGKTSGSYNEQFF,TGCAGTGGTAAGACTAGCGGCTCCTACAATGAGCAGTTCTTC
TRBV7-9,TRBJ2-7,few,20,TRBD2,CASSLAAGLAGGLLPYEQYF,TGTGCCAGCAGCTTAGCGGCGGGACTAGCGGGAGGCCTTTTACCATACGAGCAGTACTTC
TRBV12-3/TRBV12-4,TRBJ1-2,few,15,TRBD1,CASSFRGQGPYGYTF,TGTGCCAGCAGTTTCCGTGGACAGGGGCCCTATGGCTACACCTTC
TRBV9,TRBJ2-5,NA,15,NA,CASSTHGSGQETQYF,TGTGCCAGCAGCACCCACGGATCGGGGCAAGAGACCCAGTACTTC
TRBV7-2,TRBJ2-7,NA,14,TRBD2,CASSLAGRAYEQYF,TGTGCCAGCAGCTTAGCCGGGAGGGCCTACGAGCAGTACTTC
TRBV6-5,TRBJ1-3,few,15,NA,CASSQTVTSGNTIYF,TGTGCCAGCAGCCAGACAGTTACCTCTGGAAACACCATATATTTT
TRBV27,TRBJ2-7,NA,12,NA,CASSSLASEQYF,TGTGCCAGCAGCTCACTAGCTTCCGAGCAGTACTTC